This entry features one T cell receptor (beta chain) sequence. Its matching antigen is unknown. Only in-frame clones appear in the TCRdb table, and some are missing; sequencing was by immunoSEQ multiplex PCR. The table has roughly 2,000,000 clones, 93% seen once; the top ten hold about 1.7%. The source of the sample is a study of shared clonotypes between healthy human individuals. This CDR3 comprises 14 residues. Germline-derived CDR1 and CDR2 are MDHEN and SYDVKM. The V and J ends lost 7 bases and 3 bases respectively, with 16 bases between them. Study conclusions and caveats: Shared clonotypes across all four donors exceeded non-shared ones in generation probability.

Terminally differentiated effector memory CD45RA+ cells were excluded by CCR7 positive selection of CD45RO-negative cells. Those who donated were healthy HIV-negative adults, with no recent acute infections or vaccinations reported. The clonotype was recovered from a man between 18 and 35 years old in good health. Some clones in this sample may be carry-over from other donors' samples. The chain is built from TRBV28 and TRBJ2-7; no definite D call. Sequencing input: naive CD8+ T cells from PBMCs. The CDR3 loop is CASNPLGRIYEQYF. DNA of the CDR3: TGTGCCAGCAACCCCTTGGGCAGAATCTACGAGCAGTACTTC.